This T cell receptor (beta chain) emerged from a study of post-analysis software for immune sequencing data (dated by TCRdb to 2015 to 2017). Describing the broader study: Relapsing-remitting, secondary progressive and progressive-relapsing multiple sclerosis were recorded as disease courses, and subtype annotation was lacking for some patients. The patient repertoires were set against 10 or so previously published healthy control repertoires from donors whose ages ranged from roughly 6 to 26 years. A subset of samples was prepared in parallel using single-end sample barcoding, then pooled and co-amplified after Illumina adapter ligation.

Germline trimming amounts to 5 bases on V and 2 bases on J, with 4 as the count of junction bases outside the gene matches. The germline V gene yields MNHEY for CDR1 and SVGEGT for CDR2. The CDR3 spans 15 residues, from the cysteine through the phenylalanine. The DNA shown is the 45-base CDR3, in frame from base 1. Details on this clonotype: Its cognate antigen has yet to be identified. No base quality values were provided; no much bigger clone lies one nucleotide off.

General conclusions and limits of the study: Significantly higher frequencies in patients than in controls were found for roughly five TRBV segments, including TRBV5-6, TRBV5-1 and TRBV20-1. Multiple sclerosis patients had significantly lower normalized Chao1 diversity than controls, a result that suggests substantial peripheral T-cell clonal expansion. Direct clustering with F measure showed strong co-clustering of samples prepared in the same batch, prompting a batch-effect correction. The control group was slightly older than the multiple sclerosis patient group.

To demonstrate the VDJtools post-analysis software, the study profiled TCR beta repertoires from the peripheral blood of about a dozen young patients with multiple sclerosis. Multiple sclerosis patients were children and adolescents aged roughly 6 to 17 years. Libraries were constructed by PCR. Sequenced on an Illumina HiSeq 2500. To reduce PCR and sequencing biases, unique molecular identifiers were built into the TCR beta cDNA libraries. Approximately 500,000 cDNA molecules were obtained for every 1 to 10 million input T cells, so each molecule roughly corresponded to one T cell. The same protocol used for the earlier healthy control dataset was applied to prepare and sequence the patient libraries. Within a given batch, samples were prepared together, multiplexed and sequenced on the same HiSeq lane. Per the original workflow: Raw barcoded reads were processed with MIGEC, discarding single-read molecular identifier groups before consensus assembly and CDR3 extraction. Clonotype tables were post-analysed with VDJtools, and diversity was normalized by down-sampling all datasets to the smallest sample size. In repertoire overlap clustering, CDR3 amino acid sequences, but not nucleotide sequences, were matched to correct batch-related cross-sample contamination. TCRdb reprocessing: public reads trimmed at Q25 with fastp, clones called with MiXCR, in-frame beta chains kept. Records with the same CDR3 protein are collapsed into one entry carrying the most frequent genes and DNA. Clone size and V and J calls follow TCRdb, not the original study. This sample is represented by hundreds of thousands of distinct CDR3 sequences; roughly 58% of them were singletons. The ten most abundant clones make up over 4% of the sample.

The sequenced material came from blood. The sequence was obtained from a girl between 5 and 17 years old with multiple sclerosis. This chain joins TRBV6-2 or TRBV6-3 to TRBJ2-1; 9 bases in between match TRBD2. The DNA sequence is as follows: TGTGCCAGCAGTCCTAGCGGGAACACCTACAATGAGCAGTTCTTC. This sequence encodes CASSPSGNTYNEQFF.